This T cell receptor beta chain came from a study of monozygotic twins with inflammatory bowel disease. The CDR3 has 14 residues. Germline V lookup: CDR1 SEHNR, CDR2 FQNEAQ (reference sequence). TCRdb reworked the 5' RACE reads into one entry per CDR3 protein, no DNA. Its table records about 160,000 distinct CDR3 sequences. Study results and caveats: Distinguishing T cell subtypes was not possible.

Turning to this clonotype: Its antigen is unknown.

The source is a human donor with ulcerative colitis or Crohn's disease, or a healthy co-twin of an affected twin (not recorded which). Source material: blood. The chain recombines TRBV7-9 with TRBJ2-3; the D call of TRBD1 rests on TCRdb alone, since no DNA is present to check it. The CDR3 is CASSISQGADTQYF.